The rows below give T cell receptor beta chains drawn from one sample of a study of CD8+CD57+ T cells in acquired aplastic anemia. TCRdb reprocessed the reads with MiXCR, giving one entry per CDR3 protein. The data hold 90,000 to 130,000 distinct CDR3 sequences, with roughly 50% observed a single time. The source material was sorted CD4+, CD8+, or CD8+CD57+ T cells (not recorded which) from PBMCs. All receptors come from a human donor in good health, serving as a control. The CDR3 runs from the conserved cysteine through the conserved F or W. Each record gives: CDR3 length, V gene, J gene, D gene, clone size, CDR3 protein, CDR3 DNA. The D gene is left open where the match is weak. Clone size is stated in some rows and not others, as once, few, many or a class when expanded.

CDR3 length: 16; V gene: TRBV9; J gene: TRBJ2-4; D gene: -; clone size: -; CDR3 protein: CASSVMDVGGQNIQYF; CDR3 DNA: TGTGCCAGCAGCGTAATGGACGTGGGGGGGCAAAACATTCAGTACTTC
CDR3 length: 16; V gene: TRBV14; J gene: TRBJ2-3; D gene: TRBD1; clone size: once; CDR3 protein: CASSTRDRASTDTQYF; CDR3 DNA: TGTGCCAGCAGCACTCGGGACAGGGCTAGCACAGACACGCAGTATTTT
CDR3 length: 15; V gene: TRBV7-3; J gene: TRBJ1-6; D gene: -; clone size: -; CDR3 protein: CASSLEAAGNSPLHF; CDR3 DNA: TGTGCCAGCAGCTTAGAGGCAGCGGGGAATTCACCCCTCCACTTT
CDR3 length: 15; V gene: TRBV29-1; J gene: TRBJ2-7; D gene: -; clone size: -; CDR3 protein: CSVGGGAWETYEQYF; CDR3 DNA: TGCAGCGTTGGAGGAGGGGCCTGGGAGACCTACGAGCAGTACTTC
CDR3 length: 15; V gene: TRBV2; J gene: TRBJ2-1; D gene: TRBD2; clone size: few; CDR3 protein: CASSGYTSENNEQFF; CDR3 DNA: TGTGCCAGCAGTGGATATACTAGCGAAAACAATGAGCAGTTCTTC
CDR3 length: 14; V gene: TRBV9; J gene: TRBJ2-7; D gene: TRBD2; clone size: many; CDR3 protein: CASSVGGGTYEQYF; CDR3 DNA: TGTGCCAGCAGCGTAGGGGGGGGAACCTACGAGCAGTACTTC
CDR3 length: 17; V gene: TRBV4-2; J gene: TRBJ2-7; D gene: TRBD1; clone size: few; CDR3 protein: CASSLSRGQGNSYEQYF; CDR3 DNA: TGTGCCAGCAGCCTGTCGAGAGGACAGGGGAACTCCTACGAGCAGTACTTC
CDR3 length: 17; V gene: TRBV27; J gene: TRBJ2-3; D gene: TRBD1; clone size: -; CDR3 protein: CASTRESGTGANNEQYF; CDR3 DNA: TGTGCCAGCACCAGAGAATCCGGGACAGGGGCAAACAATGAGCAGTATTTT
CDR3 length: 15; V gene: TRBV15; J gene: TRBJ1-4; D gene: -; clone size: -; CDR3 protein: CATSRVGATNEKLFF; CDR3 DNA: TGTGCCACCAGCAGGGTCGGTGCAACTAATGAAAAACTGTTTTTT
CDR3 length: 15; V gene: TRBV18; J gene: TRBJ2-6; D gene: -; clone size: -; CDR3 protein: CASSPWKLEANVLTF; CDR3 DNA: TGTGCCAGCTCACCCTGGAAATTGGAGGCCAACGTCCTGACTTTC
CDR3 length: 16; V gene: TRBV5-1; J gene: TRBJ2-6; D gene: TRBD1; clone size: -; CDR3 protein: CASSLDRGAGANVLTF; CDR3 DNA: TGCGCCAGCAGCCTCGACAGGGGAGCTGGGGCCAACGTCCTGACTTTC
CDR3 length: 13; V gene: TRBV5-5; J gene: TRBJ2-1; D gene: -; clone size: many; CDR3 protein: CASSLVRYNEQFF; CDR3 DNA: TGTGCCAGCAGCTTGGTCAGGTACAATGAGCAGTTCTTC
CDR3 length: 13; V gene: TRBV10-3; J gene: TRBJ1-2; D gene: -; clone size: few; CDR3 protein: CAISDGREDGYTF; CDR3 DNA: TGTGCCATCAGTGACGGTAGGGAGGATGGCTACACCTTC
CDR3 length: 13; V gene: TRBV29-1; J gene: TRBJ2-5; D gene: -; clone size: -; CDR3 protein: CSVEEGLEETQYF; CDR3 DNA: TGCAGCGTTGAAGAAGGACTGGAAGAGACCCAGTACTTC
CDR3 length: 13; V gene: TRBV12-3/TRBV12-4; J gene: TRBJ2-7; D gene: TRBD2; clone size: -; CDR3 protein: CASSSSGDYEQYF; CDR3 DNA: TGTGCCAGCAGTTCTAGCGGGGACTACGAGCAGTACTTC
CDR3 length: 14; V gene: TRBV12-3/TRBV12-4; J gene: TRBJ1-1; D gene: -; clone size: -; CDR3 protein: CASRRAAQGTEAFF; CDR3 DNA: TGTGCCAGCAGACGGGCGGCACAAGGGACTGAAGCTTTCTTT
CDR3 length: 13; V gene: TRBV2; J gene: TRBJ2-3; D gene: TRBD2; clone size: once; CDR3 protein: CASMMGGADTQYF; CDR3 DNA: TGTGCCAGCATGATGGGGGGGGCAGATACGCAGTATTTT
CDR3 length: 13; V gene: TRBV10-3; J gene: TRBJ2-7; D gene: -; clone size: -; CDR3 protein: CASSVAFVNEQYF; CDR3 DNA: TGTGCCAGCAGTGTGGCGTTCGTGAACGAGCAGTACTTC
CDR3 length: 16; V gene: TRBV27; J gene: TRBJ2-1; D gene: -; clone size: -; CDR3 protein: CASSLSVTSSYNEQFF; CDR3 DNA: TGTGCCAGCAGTTTATCGGTTACTTCCTCCTACAATGAGCAGTTCTTC
CDR3 length: 12; V gene: TRBV7-9; J gene: TRBJ2-2; D gene: -; clone size: -; CDR3 protein: CASSRLAGELFF; CDR3 DNA: TGTGCCAGCAGCCGACTGGCCGGGGAGCTGTTTTTT
CDR3 length: 12; V gene: TRBV2; J gene: TRBJ1-1; D gene: -; clone size: -; CDR3 protein: CASRRQCTEAFF; CDR3 DNA: TGTGCCAGCAGGCGACAGTGCACTGAAGCTTTCTTT
CDR3 length: 14; V gene: TRBV5-1; J gene: TRBJ1-1; D gene: -; clone size: -; CDR3 protein: CASSLGPLNTEAFF; CDR3 DNA: TGCGCCAGCAGCTTGGGACCGTTGAACACTGAAGCTTTCTTT
CDR3 length: 10; V gene: TRBV10-2; J gene: TRBJ2-7; D gene: -; clone size: -; CDR3 protein: CAIGGEEQYF; CDR3 DNA: TGTGCCATCGGGGGTGAAGAGCAGTACTTC